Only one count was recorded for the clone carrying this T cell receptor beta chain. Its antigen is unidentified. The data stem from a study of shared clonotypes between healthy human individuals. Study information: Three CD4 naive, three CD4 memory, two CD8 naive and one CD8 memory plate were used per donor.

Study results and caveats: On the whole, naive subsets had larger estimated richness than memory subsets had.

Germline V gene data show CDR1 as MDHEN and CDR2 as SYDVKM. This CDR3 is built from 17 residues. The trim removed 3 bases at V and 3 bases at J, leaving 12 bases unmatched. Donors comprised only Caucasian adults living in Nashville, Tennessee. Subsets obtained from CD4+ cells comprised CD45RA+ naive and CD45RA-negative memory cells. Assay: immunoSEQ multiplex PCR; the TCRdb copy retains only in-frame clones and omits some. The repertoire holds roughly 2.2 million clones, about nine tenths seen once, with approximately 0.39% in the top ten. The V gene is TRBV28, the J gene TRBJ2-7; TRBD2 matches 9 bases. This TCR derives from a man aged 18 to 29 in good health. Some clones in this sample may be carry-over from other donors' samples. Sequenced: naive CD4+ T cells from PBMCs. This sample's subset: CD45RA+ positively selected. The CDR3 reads CASSFFPSGNYFYEQYF. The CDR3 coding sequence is TGTGCCAGCAGTTTCTTCCCTAGCGGGAACTACTTCTACGAGCAGTACTTC. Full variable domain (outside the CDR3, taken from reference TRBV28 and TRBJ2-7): DVKVTQSSRYLVKRTGEKVFLECVQDMDHENMFWYRQDPGLGLRLIYFSYDVKMKEKGDIPEGYSVSREKKERFSLILESASTNQTSMYLCASSFFPSGNYFYEQYFGPGTRLTVT.